The 23 T cell receptor beta chains in this list originate from one sample, sequenced in a study of PD-1 blockade in classical Hodgkin lymphoma. Some clones are missing from TCRdb's copy, which holds only in-frame ones; the method was immunoSEQ multiplex PCR. This sample has around 50,000 clones, with about 76% found just once. Time point here: cycle 4 day 1 (C4D1), after 6 weeks of nivolumab. Every patient relapsed after autologous stem cell transplantation, and brentuximab vedotin exposure varied. The starting material was peripheral blood mononuclear cells (PBMCs), obtained before the fourth cycle of nivolumab. These receptors came from a human donor with classical Hodgkin lymphoma.

V and J are TRBV7-2 and TRBJ2-1; 7 bases fit TRBD2. Germline V CDR1 and CDR2: SGHTA, FQGNSA. With 6 bases clipped from V and 5 bases from J, the junction kept 16 bases outside the gene matches. The CDR3 has 17 amino acids. CDR3 sequence (DNA): TGTGCCAGCAGTTCTCCAAAGGGTAATCGGGGGGACAATGAGCAGTTCTTC. It yields the protein CASSSPKGNRGDNEQFF.

The rearrangement joins TRBV10-2 to TRBJ2-2; the D is unclear. Between the trimmed V and J ends, which lost 5 bases and 7 bases, there was a span of 11 bases. This CDR3 spans 13 amino acids. The germline V gene has CDR1 WSHSY and CDR2 SAAADI. The CDR3 sequence: CASSLARVGELFF. CDR3 DNA sequence: TGCGCCAGCAGTCTGGCGCGCGTCGGGGAGCTGTTTTTT.

This sequence joins TRBV7-9 and TRBJ1-1; D might be TRBD1 (5 bases). The V and J ends lost 5 bases and 8 bases respectively, with 12 bases between them. The V gene's germline CDR1 is SEHNR and CDR2 FQNEAQ (reference sequence). The CDR3 has 12 amino acids. The CDR3 bases are TGTGCCAGCAGCCTCTTCAGGGCCGAAGCTTTCTTT. This translates into CASSLFRAEAFF.

The rearrangement links TRBV6-5 to TRBJ2-3; D not certain. Germline V lookup: CDR1 MNHEY, CDR2 SVGAGI. Trimming pared 4 bases from V and 7 bases from J, leaving 6 bases between. The CDR3 sequence is 11 residues long. CDR3 protein: CASSWFNTQYF. The DNA of the CDR3 is TGTGCCAGCAGTTGGTTTAATACGCAGTATTTT.

A few counts support this clone. The V and J genes are TRBV18 and TRBJ2-2; tentative D call: TRBD2 (5 bases). The V and J ends lost 0 bases and 2 bases respectively, with 10 bases between them. This CDR3 region has 16 residues. The V gene's germline CDR1 is KGHSH and CDR2 LQKENI. This CDR3 is CASSPPGNSNTGELFF. Written as DNA, the CDR3 is TGTGCCAGCTCACCACCCGGGAACAGCAACACCGGGGAGCTGTTTTTT.

The chain combines TRBV11-3 with TRBJ2-7; 7 bases match TRBD2. Germline assignment: CDR1 SGHNT and CDR2 YENEEA. This CDR3 spans 15 amino acids. J was trimmed by 3 bases and V by 0 bases; bases with no gene match: 5. CDR3 coding DNA: TGTGCCAGCAGCTTAGAGGGAGGGCCCCTCTACGAGCAGTACTTC. Translated, it gives CASSLEGGPLYEQYF.

The V call is TRBV29-1, the J call TRBJ2-3, with TRBD2 identical over 9 bases. The CDR3 is 14 amino acids. With 4 bases clipped from V and 2 bases from J, the junction kept 4 bases outside the gene matches. Per germline, CDR1 SQVTM and CDR2 ANQGSEA. The CDR3 region has the DNA TGCAGCGTTGTCCGCGGGAGGGCCACAGATACGCAGTATTTT. Translation: CSVVRGRATDTQYF.

This rearrangement joins TRBV5-1 to TRBJ1-3; 7 nucleotides align to TRBD1. The V and J ends lost 1 base and 2 bases, in that order; junction bases with no gene match: 0. Germline CDR1 SGHRS, CDR2 YFSETQ. The CDR3 runs to 14 residues. CDR3 amino acids: CASSLTGAGNTIYF. CDR3 nucleotide sequence: TGCGCCAGCAGCTTGACAGGGGCTGGAAACACCATATATTTT.

J is TRBJ2-7 and V is TRBV7-3; 9 nucleotides line up with TRBD1. Germline CDR1 reads SGHTA; CDR2 reads FQGTGA. There are 16 residues in the CDR3. Trimming took 5 bases from V and 1 from J; bases not matched to a gene: 9. The CDR3 DNA sequence: TGTGCCAGCAGCCGACCAAACAGGGGGCGATCCTACGAGCAGTACTTC. It codes for CASSRPNRGRSYEQYF.

In this sample, this clone turned up a few times. This sequence joins TRBV2 and TRBJ1-1; D possibly corresponds to TRBD1 (5 bases). The germline V gene encodes CDR1 SNHLY and CDR2 FYNNEI. The CDR3 has 13 residues. Trimming stripped 6 bases from V and 0 bases from J, with 8 bases between. The CDR3 spells CASSVTVNTEAFF. The DNA for the CDR3 is TGTGCCAGCAGCGTGACAGTGAACACTGAAGCTTTCTTT.

The chain couples TRBV6-6 to TRBJ1-1, with unresolved D. This CDR3 contains 13 residues. V was pared by 0 bases and J by 8 bases, with 10 bases between. Germline V CDR1 and CDR2: MNHNY, SVGAGI (reference sequence). The CDR3 protein is CASSYSPNLEAFF. For the CDR3, the DNA is TGTGCCAGCAGTTACTCGCCCAACCTAGAAGCTTTCTTT.

This clone was counted between two and nine times. J is TRBJ2-3 and V is TRBV5-5; D is unclear. Trimming removed 4 bases from V and 5 bases from J, with 11 bases in between. The CDR3 is 13 residues long. Germline V gene sequence: CDR1 SGHKS, CDR2 YYEKEE (reference sequence). The CDR3 DNA reads as TGTGCCAGCAGCCCGGAGTTAGGAGATACGCAGTATTTT. It yields the protein CASSPELGDTQYF.

At least ten counts were recorded for this clone. The gene calls are TRBV15 and TRBJ2-1; 10 nucleotides line up with TRBD2. This CDR3 region has 15 residues. CDR1 is LNHNV, CDR2 YYDKDF, per germline (reference sequence). J was trimmed by 9 bases and V by 3 bases; bases with no gene match: 8. CDR3 amino acids: CATSSSLAGVSEQFF. The CDR3 DNA is TGTGCCACCAGCAGTAGTCTAGCGGGAGTTAGTGAGCAGTTCTTC.

The chain combines TRBV27 with TRBJ2-1, with 7 bases aligning to TRBD2. The germline V gene has CDR1 MNHEY and CDR2 SMNVEV (reference sequence). The CDR3 sequence is 14 residues long. V shed 2 bases, J shed 8 bases, and the junction held 6 bases outside the gene matches. DNA of the CDR3: TGTGCCAGCAGTTTAAAAGTAGCGGGTGATGAGCAGTTCTTC. As protein: CASSLKVAGDEQFF.

The chain has TRBV18 and TRBJ1-5; no clear D gene. The CDR3 sequence is 12 residues long. The V and J ends lost 3 bases and 4 bases respectively, with 4 bases between them. From germline, CDR1 is KGHSH and CDR2 LQKENI. This chain's CDR3 is CASSPGNQPQHF. Here the CDR3 DNA reads TGTGCCAGCTCACCCGGAAATCAGCCCCAGCATTTT.

This clone was seen repeatedly, ten times or more. CDR3 residues: CASSNSLKETQYF. The CDR3 DNA follows: TGCGCCAGCAGTAACAGTCTAAAGGAGACCCAGTACTTC. This sequence joins TRBV5-1 and TRBJ2-5; the D is unclear. Germline values: CDR1 SGHRS, CDR2 YFSETQ. The CDR3 totals 13 residues. Between the trimmed V and J ends, which lost 5 bases and 5 bases, there was a span of 13 bases.

The chain couples TRBV2 to TRBJ2-6, with D maybe TRBD1 (5 bases). The CDR3 runs 15 residues. Germline V CDR1 and CDR2: SNHLY, FYNNEI. V shed 7 bases and J shed 2 bases, with 12 bases lying between them. The CDR3 DNA sequence: TGTGCCAGCAAGGTTTCGACAGCTGGGGCCAACGTCCTGACTTTC. Its translation is CASKVSTAGANVLTF.

The genes are TRBV11-2 and TRBJ2-7; 9 nucleotides match TRBD1. The germline V gene has CDR1 SGHAT and CDR2 FQNNGV. This CDR3 has 16 residues. V lost 1 base and J lost 3; bases outside the gene matches: 7. CDR3 sequence (DNA): TGTGCCAGCAGCTTAGGGGCCGGGACAGGGTACTACGAGCAGTACTTC. Encoded protein: CASSLGAGTGYYEQYF.

The chain uses TRBV5-1 and TRBJ2-5; a weak D match, TRBD1 (5 bases). Germline assignment: CDR1 SGHRS and CDR2 YFSETQ. V was shortened by 0 bases and J by 1 base, with 7 bases between the two germline ends. CDR3 length: 14 amino acids. CDR3 loop: CASSLGQIQETQYF. The CDR3 region has the DNA TGCGCCAGCAGCTTGGGACAGATCCAAGAGACCCAGTACTTC.

This clone was seen a few times. The chain carries TRBV25-1 and TRBJ1-2; D gene ambiguous. Per germline, CDR1 MGHDK and CDR2 SYGVNS. There are 13 residues in the CDR3. Trimming removed 2 bases at V and 7 bases at J, with 11 bases between. The CDR3 DNA reads TGTGCCAGCAGTGAAGCCGGGGTCTTTGGCTACACCTTC. It translates to CASSEAGVFGYTF.

In its sample, this clone was seen once. V gene TRBV2 combines with J gene TRBJ2-1; no clear D. V shed 3 bases and J shed 3 bases, with 15 bases lying between them. Germline CDR1 SNHLY, CDR2 FYNNEI. This CDR3 has 16 residues. CDR3 in DNA: TGTGCCAGCAGTGAGTTAGGGCAGGAATTCTACAATGAGCAGTTCTTC. Translation: CASSELGQEFYNEQFF.

The V call is TRBV28, the J call TRBJ1-4; D gene uncertain. The CDR3 is 13 residues long. CDR1 and CDR2 (germline): MDHEN, SYDVKM. Trimming removed 7 bases at V and 1 base at J, with 7 bases between. CDR3 nucleotide sequence: TGTGCCAGCACACGGGGAACTAATGAAAAACTGTTTTTT. Its protein product is CASTRGTNEKLFF.

V and J are TRBV28 and TRBJ2-7, with D possibly TRBD2 on 5 matching bases. The germline gives CDR1 MDHEN, CDR2 SYDVKM. This CDR3 has 15 residues. V lost 7 bases, J lost 3 bases, and 19 bases lay in between. CDR3 loop: CASTSSQLVHYEQYF. The CDR3, as DNA: TGTGCCAGCACCTCCTCCCAACTAGTTCACTACGAGCAGTACTTC.